These 24 T cell receptor beta chains came from one sample sequenced in a study of T cell responses to AZD1222 COVID-19 vaccine. Libraries were prepared by immunoSEQ multiplex PCR; TCRdb keeps only in-frame clonotypes and omits some of them. The data contain 65,000 to 95,000 clones, just over 90% of them singletons. The source was peripheral blood, collected on day 0 of MenACWY control vaccination. The receptors stem from an adult in good health.

The rearrangement links TRBV6-1 to TRBJ1-4; 7 bases match TRBD1. The CDR3 extends over 14 amino acids. V shed 6 bases and J 3 bases; nucleotides not matched to a gene: 4. Germline-derived CDR1 and CDR2 are MNHNS and SASEGT. The CDR3: CASRRDSSNEKLFF. The CDR3 DNA sequence: TGTGCCAGCAGGAGGGACAGCTCTAATGAAAAACTGTTTTTT.

The chain carries TRBV6-6 and TRBJ2-6; D possibly uses TRBD1 or TRBD2 (5 bases each). This CDR3 is built from 15 residues. Between the trimmed V and J ends, which lost 1 base and 4 bases, there was a span of 8 bases. Per germline, CDR1 MNHNY and CDR2 SVGAGI (reference sequence). The DNA for the CDR3 is TGTGCCAGCAGTTACTGGGGGTCCGGGGCCAACGTCCTGACTTTC. The encoded protein is CASSYWGSGANVLTF.

The chain has TRBV5-1 and TRBJ2-3; D tentatively fits TRBD1 or TRBD2 (5 bases each). The CDR3 has 15 amino acids. Trimming took off 4 bases at V and 2 bases at J, with 14 bases between the two ends. Looked up from germline, CDR1 is SGHRS and CDR2 is YFSETQ. Written as DNA, the CDR3 is TGCGCCAGCAGCGGGGGACCCCCGTCCACAGATACGCAGTATTTT. Protein: CASSGGPPSTDTQYF. Variable domain in full (rest from reference TRBV5-1 and TRBJ2-3): KAGVTQTPRYLIKTRGQQVTLSCSPISGHRSVSWYQQTPGQGLQFLFEYFSETQRNKGNFPGRFSGRQFSNSRSEMNVSTLELGDSALYLCASSGGPPSTDTQYFGPGTRLTVL.

The rearrangement joins TRBV7-3 to TRBJ2-5, with a possible D match to TRBD2 (5 bases). Germline V gene sequence: CDR1 SGHTA, CDR2 FQGTGA. The CDR3 is made up of 14 amino acids. Trimming removed 0 bases at V and 4 bases at J, with 9 bases between. CDR3 bases: TGTGCCAGCAGCTTAACCGGGGTGGGAGAGACCCAGTACTTC. It translates to CASSLTGVGETQYF. Complete variable domain (other parts from reference TRBV7-3 and TRBJ2-5): GAGVSQTPSNKVTEKGKYVELRCDPISGHTALYWYRQSLGQGPEFLIYFQGTGAADDSGLPNDRFFAVRPEGSVSTLKIQRTERGDSAVYLCASSLTGVGETQYFGPGTRLLVL.

V and J are TRBV28 and TRBJ1-5; tentatively, D is TRBD1 (6 bases). The CDR3 totals 12 residues. With 6 bases removed from V and 6 bases from J, the gap between germline ends came to 9 bases. The germline CDR1 and CDR2 sequences are MDHEN and SYDVKM. CDR3: CASRIQGQPQHF. CDR3 nucleotide sequence: TGTGCCAGCAGGATACAGGGTCAGCCCCAGCATTTT. Using reference TRBV28 and TRBJ1-5 for the parts outside the CDR3, the full variable domain is DVKVTQSSRYLVKRTGEKVFLECVQDMDHENMFWYRQDPGLGLRLIYFSYDVKMKEKGDIPEGYSVSREKKERFSLILESASTNQTSMYLCASRIQGQPQHFGDGTRLSIL.

The chain links TRBV20-1 to TRBJ1-5, with TRBD1 matching 7 bases. V lost 3 bases to trimming and J lost 6 bases; unmatched junction nucleotides: 14. This CDR3 contains 16 residues. Germline CDR1 reads DFQATT; CDR2 reads SNEGSKA (reference sequence). The CDR3 DNA reads as TGCAGTGCTAGTGCGTCGGTCGGTCAGGGGGGTCAGCCCCAGCATTTT. It encodes CSASASVGQGGQPQHF.

The V call is TRBV18, the J call TRBJ1-1; D uncertain. Germline lookup yields CDR1 KGHSH and CDR2 LQKENI. The CDR3 runs to 15 residues. V was cut by 1 base and J by 1 base, with 10 bases left in between. CDR3 in DNA: TGTGCCAGCTCACCACGTCCAGTTGAGAACACTGAAGCTTTCTTT. Translation: CASSPRPVENTEAFF.

V gene TRBV10-3 combines with J gene TRBJ1-2, with D uncertain. This CDR3 spans 12 amino acids. Germline CDR1 is ENHRY and CDR2 is SYGVKD. Between the trimmed V and J ends, which lost 8 bases and 3 bases, there was a span of 10 bases. The CDR3 here is CAIGTVHYGYTF. The CDR3 nucleotides read TGTGCCATCGGTACAGTACACTATGGCTACACCTTC.

This chain joins TRBV7-2 and TRBJ2-3, with D maybe TRBD1 (6 bases). The CDR3 totals 15 residues. Germline CDR1 SGHTA, CDR2 FQGNSA. The V end lost 2 bases, the J end lost 2 bases, and 11 bases lay between the germline ends. The CDR3 loop is CASSLSGQITDTQYF. The CDR3 DNA reads TGTGCCAGCAGCTTAAGCGGACAGATCACAGATACGCAGTATTTT.

The chain combines TRBV5-6 with TRBJ2-3; weak D call: TRBD2 (6 bases). The CDR3 runs 18 residues. V lost 1 base to trimming and J lost 1 base, with 19 bases between them. Germline V gene data show CDR1 as SGHDT and CDR2 as YYEEEE. In DNA form, the CDR3 reads TGTGCCAGCAGCTTGCGGGTTGGGGGGAATCGGGGCACAGATACGCAGTATTTT. This encodes CASSLRVGGNRGTDTQYF.

The rearrangement links TRBV6-5 to TRBJ2-1; 9 nucleotides match TRBD1. Germline values: CDR1 MNHEY, CDR2 SVGAGI. The CDR3 extends over 15 amino acids. The V gene end was trimmed by 5 bases and the J gene end by 2 bases; junction bases not matched to a gene: 4. CDR3 in amino acids: CASSKGQGPYNEQFF. CDR3 sequence (DNA): TGTGCCAGCAGTAAGGGACAGGGCCCCTACAATGAGCAGTTCTTC.

This CDR3 reads CASSYGTGGWYEQYF. The CDR3 DNA reads TGTGCCAGCAGTTACGGGACAGGGGGCTGGTACGAGCAGTACTTC. The chain joins TRBV6-2 or TRBV6-3 to TRBJ2-7; 12 bases align to TRBD1. The V gene end was trimmed by 2 bases and the J gene end by 4 bases; junction bases not matched to a gene: 3. CDR1 is MNHEY, CDR2 SVGEGT, per germline. The CDR3 runs to 15 residues.

V usage is TRBV10-2 and J usage is TRBJ2-7; 8 nucleotides align to TRBD2. The J segment lost 7 bases and the V segment lost 2 bases, leaving 7 bases of the junction unmatched. Germline V lookup: CDR1 WSHSY, CDR2 SAAADI. The CDR3 consists of 14 residues. CDR3 nucleotides: TGCGCCAGCAGTGAGACCCCGTCGGGGGGGGAGCAGTACTTC. It codes for CASSETPSGGEQYF.

The chain links TRBV13 to TRBJ2-7; TRBD1 aligns across 8 bases. Germline V gene lookup returns CDR1 PRHDT and CDR2 FYEKMQ (reference sequence). Germline trimming cut 5 bases from V and 6 bases from J; bases unmatched to any gene: 6. The length of the CDR3 is 13 residues. For the CDR3, the DNA is TGTGCCAGCAGCCTCGGACAGGGAGGCGAGCAGTACTTC. It yields the protein CASSLGQGGEQYF.

This chain joins TRBV7-8 and TRBJ1-5, with D possibly matching TRBD1 (5 bases). This CDR3 is 20 amino acids long. The V gene's germline CDR1 is SGHVS and CDR2 FQNEAQ. The V and J ends lost 1 base and 0 bases respectively, with 22 bases between them. The CDR3 nucleotides are TGTGCCAGCAGCTTAGTAGTGCGTGGGGCAGAGATATATAGCAATCAGCCCCAGCATTTT. Translated: CASSLVVRGAEIYSNQPQHF.

J is TRBJ2-1 and V is TRBV7-9; D remains unclear. Germline loops: CDR1 SEHNR, CDR2 FQNEAQ (reference sequence). With 1 base removed from V and 0 bases from J, the gap between germline ends came to 1 base. The CDR3 has 13 residues. The CDR3 region has the DNA TGTGCCAGCAGCTTAGTCTCCTACAATGAGCAGTTCTTC. This gives the protein CASSLVSYNEQFF.

The chain joins TRBV6-5 to TRBJ1-2; no clear D. The germline CDR1 and CDR2 sequences are MNHEY and SVGAGI. V was cut by 5 bases and J by 9 bases, with 19 bases left in between. This CDR3 is 14 amino acids long. CDR3 loop: CASSPLDRPGSYTF. CDR3 nucleotides: TGTGCCAGCAGTCCACTGGACCGCCCTGGAAGCTACACCTTC.

This clone has only a few counts. The rearrangement uses TRBV18 and TRBJ2-2; D possibly corresponds to TRBD2 (6 bases). The V gene lost 3 bases and the J gene lost 4 bases, with 12 bases spanning the gap. The length of the CDR3 is 15 residues. Germline values: CDR1 KGHSH, CDR2 LQKENI. The CDR3: CASSPSGASTGELFF. The CDR3 DNA reads TGTGCCAGCTCACCTTCGGGAGCCAGCACCGGGGAGCTGTTTTTT.

The genes are TRBV7-8 and TRBJ2-7, with a tentative D call TRBD1 (6 bases). Germline CDR1 SGHVS, CDR2 FQNEAQ. The V and J ends lost 5 bases and 6 bases respectively, with 11 bases between them. This CDR3 comprises 12 residues. Here the CDR3 reads CASSTNRAEQYF. In DNA, the CDR3 is TGTGCCAGCAGCACGAACAGGGCCGAGCAGTACTTC.

The gene calls are TRBV6-2 or TRBV6-3 and TRBJ2-7; D remains ambiguous. This CDR3 is 14 amino acids long. Germline CDR1 reads MNHEY; CDR2 reads SVGEGT. V was shortened by 2 bases and J by 2 bases, with 10 bases between the two germline ends. The CDR3 spells CASSYGLITYEQYF. The CDR3 bases are TGTGCCAGCAGTTACGGTTTAATAACCTACGAGCAGTACTTC.

This chain links TRBV6-5 with TRBJ2-7, with D possibly being TRBD2 (6 bases). V lost 10 bases to trimming and J lost 6 bases, with 22 bases between them. This CDR3 comprises 14 residues. Germline V gene data show CDR1 as MNHEY and CDR2 as SVGAGI. CDR3 residues: CATKPPGDWGEQYF. CDR3 in DNA: TGTGCCACCAAACCCCCCGGGGACTGGGGCGAGCAGTACTTC.

The rearrangement joins TRBV28 to TRBJ1-5; tentative D call: TRBD1 (6 bases). The CDR3 is 15 amino acids. CDR1 is MDHEN, CDR2 SYDVKM, per germline. V was shortened by 6 bases and J by 1 base, with 13 bases between the two germline ends. CDR3 region: CASSFQGLSNQPQHF. The CDR3 DNA reads as TGTGCCAGCAGCTTCCAGGGGCTCAGCAATCAGCCCCAGCATTTT.

The chain links TRBV19 to TRBJ2-1, with D perhaps matching TRBD1 or TRBD2 (5 bases each). Germline assignment: CDR1 LNHDA and CDR2 SQIVND (reference sequence). The CDR3 is made up of 15 amino acids. The germline V and J ends were trimmed by 3 bases and 2 bases, with 11 bases remaining between them. The CDR3 is CASSIPLGPYNEQFF. As DNA, the CDR3 is TGTGCCAGTAGTATTCCGCTGGGACCCTACAATGAGCAGTTCTTC.

The V gene is TRBV6-2 or TRBV6-3, the J gene TRBJ2-2; 9 nucleotides align to TRBD2. The CDR3 totals 16 residues. Trimming took 2 bases from V and 4 from J; bases not matched to a gene: 5. Germline V CDR1 and CDR2: MNHEY, SVGEGT. The CDR3 DNA follows: TGTGCCAGCAGTTACCTGACTAGCGGTTTCACCGGGGAGCTGTTTTTT. Translated: CASSYLTSGFTGELFF.